This TCR beta chain was identified during a study of blood T cell repertoires in COVID-19. This table comes from immunoSEQ multiplex PCR, and its TCRdb copy is limited to in-frame clones, with some not included. The sample has 150,000 to 200,000 clones; under 90% are singletons. CDR1 is GTSNPN, CDR2 SVGIG, per germline (reference sequence). J gave up 0 bases and V 2 bases, and 7 bases lay outside the gene matches. The CDR3 is 17 amino acids. The sequenced sample was peripheral blood. The receptor's source is a middle-aged man with acute or convalescent COVID-19. The gene calls are TRBV30 and TRBJ1-3; 10 bases align to TRBD1. The chain's CDR3 is CAWSQSGTGVSGNTIYF. CDR3 DNA sequence: TGTGCCTGGAGTCAATCCGGGACAGGGGTCTCTGGAAACACCATATATTTT.